The sequence of this T cell receptor (beta chain) was determined in a study of Ad26.COV2.S vaccination and SARS-CoV-2 variants. As for treatment: some 20 received Ad26.COV2.S at low or high dose, single or two shots; roughly five received placebo; per-sample allocation not given. Sampling took place 63 days after the first vaccine or placebo injection. Trimming removed 3 bases from V and 4 bases from J, with 12 bases in between. This CDR3 has 14 amino acids. Germline CDR1 reads LNHDA; CDR2 reads SQIVND (reference sequence). Generated by immunoSEQ multiplex PCR, the TCRdb table keeps only in-frame clones and is missing some. This sample has about 350,000 clones, with about 85% found just once. This clone was counted once.

The specimen was peripheral blood, collected in a trial of Ad26.COV2.S vaccine versus placebo. J is TRBJ2-5 and V is TRBV19; the D gene is possibly TRBD1 (6 bases). This receptor was obtained from a person aged 18-65 years who received the Ad26.COV2.S COVID-19 vaccine or a placebo. This chain's CDR3 is CASSIGLGGETQYF. In DNA form, the CDR3 reads TGTGCCAGTAGTATCGGCCTAGGGGGAGAGACCCAGTACTTC.